Given below is one T cell receptor (beta chain) in context. Its antigen is as yet unknown. The CDR3 consists of 15 residues. V shed 0 bases and J shed 7 bases, with 15 bases lying between them. Germline V gene data show CDR1 as DFQATT and CDR2 as SNEGSKA (reference sequence). MiXCR, applied by TCRdb to the reads, yields one record per CDR3 protein. The repertoire includes approximately 750,000 distinct CDR3 sequences, under 40% of them detected once, and about 2.8% sits in the top ten. These data are taken from a study of T cell repertoires in cytomegalovirus infection. Whole-study findings and limits: The study found HLA-C-restricted CMV-specific TCR beta clonotypes dominating the ex vivo response.

The sequence was collected from a human donor in good health (CMV status not recorded). Some clones in this sample may be carry-over from other donors' samples. The chain couples TRBV20-1 to TRBJ2-2, with D possibly TRBD1 on 6 matching bases. Sequencing was done on a sample of PBMCs. For the CDR3, the DNA is TGCAGTGCTAGAGATACAGGGTGGTCCCACGGGGAGCTGTTTTTT. Its protein is CSARDTGWSHGELFF.